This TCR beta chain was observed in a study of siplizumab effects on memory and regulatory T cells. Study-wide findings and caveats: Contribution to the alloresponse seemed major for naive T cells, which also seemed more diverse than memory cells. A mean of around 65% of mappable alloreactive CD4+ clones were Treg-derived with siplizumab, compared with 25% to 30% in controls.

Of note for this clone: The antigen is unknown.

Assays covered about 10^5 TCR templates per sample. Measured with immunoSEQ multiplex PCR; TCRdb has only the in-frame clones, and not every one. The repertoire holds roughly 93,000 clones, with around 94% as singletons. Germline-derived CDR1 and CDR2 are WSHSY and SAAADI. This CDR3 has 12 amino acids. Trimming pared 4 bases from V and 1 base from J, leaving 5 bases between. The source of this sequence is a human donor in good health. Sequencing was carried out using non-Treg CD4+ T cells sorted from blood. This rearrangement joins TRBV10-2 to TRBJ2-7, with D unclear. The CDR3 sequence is CASSGWSYEQYF. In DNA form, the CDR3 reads TGCGCCAGCAGTGGATGGTCCTACGAGCAGTACTTC.